This T cell receptor (beta chain) originates from a study of molecular identifiers for immune sequencing clone quantification. Study-level points and caveats: Clones with over 20 RNA copies captured over 99% of effector molecules but under 1% of naive ones.

This clonotype was picked up many times. Its antigen is not identified. The use of previously described methods and listed TCR primers produced the bulk TCR libraries. TCRdb used MiXCR to reprocess the PCR reads, holding one entry per CDR3 protein. The table shows under 600,000 distinct CDR3 sequences, with around 21% occurring only once. Looked up from germline, CDR1 is SGHRS and CDR2 is YFSETQ. V lost 6 bases and J 1 base, leaving 4 bases between the germline ends. This CDR3 contains 12 residues. The chain carries TRBV5-1 and TRBJ2-2; no definite D call. The receptor's source is a human donor in good health. Some libraries in this study had Jurkat cell RNA spiked in. Sequenced input: naive CD8+ T cells from blood, with Jurkat cell RNA spiked in. The subset denotes: FACS-sorted CD8+CD4-CCR7+CD45RA+ naive T cells. The CDR3 coding sequence is TGCGCCAGCACGGAGAACACCGGGGAGCTGTTTTTT. This gives the protein CASTENTGELFF.